Here is one TCR beta chain with its context. Its target is not known. This sample was taken from a study of T cells after yellow fever vaccination. Study-level results: There was a possibility that FACS-sorted repertoires contained abundant clonotypes contaminating from the bulk population.

Via MiXCR, TCRdb re-called the 5' RACE reads, giving one row per CDR3 protein. This sample has 300,000 to 400,000 distinct CDR3 sequences, with roughly 6.1% found just once. This specimen was PBMCs, taken 5 days after the yellow fever booster vaccination. The receptor was isolated from a man aged 25-45 years who received the YFV17D yellow fever vaccine.

The CDR3, as DNA: TGTGCCAGCAGCTTTCATGGAGGGCTCACCGGGGAGCTGTTTTTT. Its protein product is CASSFHGGLTGELFF. This sequence joins TRBV11-2 and TRBJ2-2; D possibly corresponds to TRBD2 (6 bases). CDR1 and CDR2 (germline): SGHAT, FQNNGV. This CDR3 has 15 amino acids. The germline V and J ends were trimmed by 3 bases and 4 bases, with 12 bases remaining between them. The complete variable domain, with remaining parts taken from reference TRBV11-2 and TRBJ2-2, reads EAGVAQSPRYKIIEKRQSVAFWCNPISGHATLYWYQQILGQGPKLLIQFQNNGVVDDSQLPKDRFSAERLKGVDSTLKIQPAKLEDSAVYLCASSFHGGLTGELFFGEGSRLTVL.